The 20 T cell receptor beta chains in this list originate from one sample, sequenced in a study of shared clonotypes between healthy human individuals. The table came from immunoSEQ multiplex PCR; TCRdb's copy has only in-frame clones and leaves some out. Of under 1,100,000 clones listed, around 75% are singletons. The sample consisted of memory CD4+ T cells sorted from blood. Subset specified: CD45RA-negative fraction. All receptors come from a man between 18 and 35 years old in good health.

The rearrangement joins TRBV25-1 to TRBJ1-1; D possibly corresponds to TRBD1 (6 bases). V was clipped by 2 bases and J by 2 bases, with 12 bases between them. CDR1 is MGHDK and CDR2 is SYGVNS in the germline V gene. CDR3 length equals 15 residues. CDR3 DNA: TGTGCCAGCAGTGAACAGGGGAGTGGTAACACTGAAGCTTTCTTT. Residues: CASSEQGSGNTEAFF.

The V gene is TRBV15, the J gene TRBJ1-2, with D possibly being TRBD1 (5 bases). V lost 0 bases to trimming and J lost 5 bases, with 10 bases between them. This CDR3 is built from 14 residues. Germline CDR1 and CDR2: LNHNV and YYDKDF (reference sequence). In DNA, the CDR3 is TGTGCCACCAGCAGAGACAAGACAGCTTATGGCTACACCTTC. This sequence encodes CATSRDKTAYGYTF.

This clone was found a few times. The chain uses TRBV27 and TRBJ2-7; TRBD2 agrees at 9 bases. J gave up 4 bases and V 0 bases, and 4 bases lay outside the gene matches. The CDR3 runs to 15 residues. Germline CDR1 is MNHEY and CDR2 is SMNVEV (reference sequence). CDR3 coding DNA: TGTGCCAGCAGTTTATCGAGCGGGGGGAGGTACGAGCAGTACTTC. It yields the protein CASSLSSGGRYEQYF.

Note on this clone: A read error likely explains this, since a far larger clone differs by one base. This CDR3 is also generated by other DNA sequences in the sample. V and J are TRBV6-1 and TRBJ2-7, with D unresolved. V was clipped by 4 bases and J by 2 bases, with 3 bases between them. The CDR3 spans 11 residues. The germline V gene encodes CDR1 MNHNS and CDR2 SASEGT. The chain's CDR3 is CASSVTYEQYF. In DNA form, the CDR3 reads TGTGCCAGCAGTGTGACCTACGAGCAGTACTTC.

This sequence joins TRBV19 and TRBJ1-6, with 9 positions matching TRBD1. The germline CDR1 and CDR2 sequences are LNHDA and SQIVND (reference sequence). CDR3 length: 18 amino acids. The J segment lost 9 bases and the V segment lost 6 bases, leaving 18 bases of the junction unmatched. CDR3 nucleotides: TGTGCCAGTAGCCTCTACTTTCGGGACAGGGCAGAGAGTTCACCCCTCCACTTT. Translating it yields CASSLYFRDRAESSPLHF.

This rearrangement joins TRBV6-6 to TRBJ1-4; no clear D gene. Germline V gene lookup returns CDR1 MNHNY and CDR2 SVGAGI (reference sequence). CDR3 length equals 12 residues. Trimming took 5 bases from V and 10 from J, leaving 11 bases between them. The CDR3 protein is CASSAPGGKLFF. The CDR3, as DNA: TGTGCCAGCAGTGCCCCGGGAGGAAAACTGTTTTTT.

Details on this clone: Within the sample, other DNA sequences also encode this same CDR3. The rearrangement links TRBV30 to TRBJ1-4; D remains ambiguous. This CDR3 has 11 amino acids. With 1 base removed from V and 3 bases from J, the gap between germline ends came to 0 bases. CDR1 GTSNPN and CDR2 SVGIG come from the germline V gene (reference sequence). The CDR3 DNA reads as TGTGCCTGGAGTGCTAATGAAAAACTGTTTTTT. Encoded protein: CAWSANEKLFF. The whole variable domain, remainder taken from reference TRBV30 and TRBJ1-4, is SQTIHQWPATLVQPVGSPLSLECTVEGTSNPNLYWYRQAAGRGLQLLFYSVGIGQISSEVPQNLSASRPQDRQFILSSKKLLLSDSGFYLCAWSANEKLFFGSGTQLSVL.

This clone was found once. The chain carries TRBV19 and TRBJ1-3; the D gene is possibly TRBD1 (5 bases). There are 15 residues in the CDR3. Germline assignment: CDR1 LNHDA and CDR2 SQIVND (reference sequence). V dropped 3 bases and J dropped 0 bases, with 9 bases sitting between them. The CDR3 spells CASSMGTVSGNTIYF. The CDR3 DNA reads as TGTGCCAGTAGTATGGGGACGGTCTCTGGAAACACCATATATTTT. Together with reference TRBV19 and TRBJ1-3, the CDR3 gives the full variable domain: DGGITQSPKYLFRKEGQNVTLSCEQNLNHDAMYWYRQDPGQGLRLIYYSQIVNDFQKGDIAEGYSVSREKKESFPLTVTSAQKNPTAFYLCASSMGTVSGNTIYFGEGSWLTVV.

The chain recombines TRBV6-4 with TRBJ2-4, with D hard to call. V lost 4 bases, J lost 0 bases, and 10 bases lay in between. This CDR3 has 15 amino acids. Germline CDR1 reads MRHNA; CDR2 reads SNTAGT. The CDR3 loop is CASSVLGLAKNIQYF. CDR3 in DNA: TGTGCCAGCAGTGTTCTGGGGTTAGCCAAAAACATTCAGTACTTC.

This chain links TRBV5-5 with TRBJ2-7; 8 nucleotides agree with TRBD1. J gave up 2 bases and V 4 bases, and 8 bases lay outside the gene matches. CDR3 length equals 15 residues. Germline CDR1 SGHKS, CDR2 YYEKEE (reference sequence). For the CDR3, the DNA is TGTGCCAGCAGCCAGGGGGCGGGCCGAACCTACGAGCAGTACTTC. Its protein product is CASSQGAGRTYEQYF.

This sequence joins TRBV7-8 and TRBJ1-1; D is undetermined. Per germline, CDR1 SGHVS and CDR2 FQNEAQ. Deletions cut 0 bases from V and 6 bases from J, with 11 bases between. The CDR3 loop spans 14 amino acids. As DNA, the CDR3 is TGTGCCAGCAGCTTAGCAGGGCTCCGGGCTGAAGCTTTCTTT. It yields the protein CASSLAGLRAEAFF.

This clone was seen only once. The chain recombines TRBV6-6 with TRBJ1-3; TRBD1 agrees at 7 bases. Germline assignment: CDR1 MNHNY and CDR2 SVGAGI (reference sequence). The length of the CDR3 is 15 residues. V was pared by 2 bases and J by 4 bases, with 5 bases of the junction left unmatched. CDR3 residues: CASSYGQAGGNTIYF. The CDR3 DNA follows: TGTGCCAGCAGTTACGGACAGGCCGGGGGAAACACCATATATTTT.

The chain couples TRBV7-2 to TRBJ2-2; TRBD1 is a possible D gene (6 bases). The germline gives CDR1 SGHTA, CDR2 FQGNSA. This CDR3 contains 16 residues. The V and J ends lost 5 bases and 7 bases respectively, with 20 bases between them. DNA of the CDR3: TGTGCCAGCAGCCCCAGCTATGTTTCCAGGGGCGGGGAGCTGTTTTTT. As protein: CASSPSYVSRGGELFF.

This chain uses TRBV10-3 with TRBJ2-1, with 10 bases identical to TRBD1. CDR1 and CDR2 from the germline V gene are ENHRY and SYGVKD. The CDR3 is made up of 18 amino acids. V trimming: 2 bases; J trimming: 5 bases; junction bases outside the gene matches: 12. CDR3 protein: CAISELGTYGTGDNEQFF. In DNA form, the CDR3 reads TGTGCCATCAGTGAGCTCGGGACGTACGGGACAGGGGACAATGAGCAGTTCTTC.

This chain links TRBV19 with TRBJ1-4, with D possibly matching TRBD1 (6 bases). Trimming left V 5 bases short and J 8 bases short, with 18 bases between. Per the germline V gene, CDR1 is LNHDA and CDR2 is SQIVND (reference sequence). The CDR3 covers 15 residues. The CDR3 nucleotides are TGTGCCAGTAGTGCTTCCAGGGGCCTTGGGGAAAAACTGTTTTTT. This sequence encodes CASSASRGLGEKLFF. Combining the CDR3 with reference TRBV19 and TRBJ1-4 gives the whole variable domain DGGITQSPKYLFRKEGQNVTLSCEQNLNHDAMYWYRQDPGQGLRLIYYSQIVNDFQKGDIAEGYSVSREKKESFPLTVTSAQKNPTAFYLCASSASRGLGEKLFFGSGTQLSVL.

This clone was counted ten times or more. V is TRBV11-2 and J is TRBJ2-2; 10 bases map to TRBD2. Per germline, CDR1 SGHAT and CDR2 FQNNGV. CDR3 length: 16 residues. J lost 1 base, V lost 5 bases, and 4 bases had no gene match. This chain's CDR3 is CASSQRTSGNTGELFF. The CDR3 region has the DNA TGTGCCAGCAGCCAAAGGACTAGCGGGAACACCGGGGAGCTGTTTTTT. The full variable domain, in which reference TRBV11-2 and TRBJ2-2 provide the parts outside the CDR3, is EAGVAQSPRYKIIEKRQSVAFWCNPISGHATLYWYQQILGQGPKLLIQFQNNGVVDDSQLPKDRFSAERLKGVDSTLKIQPAKLEDSAVYLCASSQRTSGNTGELFFGEGSRLTVL.

This chain uses TRBV19 with TRBJ2-7; D call uncertain. Germline values: CDR1 LNHDA, CDR2 SQIVND (reference sequence). The germline V and J ends were trimmed by 6 bases and 0 bases, with 6 bases remaining between them. CDR3 length: 12 residues. As DNA, the CDR3 is TGTGCCAGTAGGAACAGCTCCTACGAGCAGTACTTC. Its translation is CASRNSSYEQYF.

The J gene is TRBJ2-6, the V gene TRBV2; 12 nucleotides align to TRBD1. V trimming: 3 bases; J trimming: 3 bases; junction bases outside the gene matches: 3. Germline assignment: CDR1 SNHLY and CDR2 FYNNEI. The CDR3 loop spans 17 amino acids. The CDR3 DNA is TGTGCCAGCAGTGACGGGACAGGGGGCCGTGGGGCCAACGTCCTGACTTTC. This gives the protein CASSDGTGGRGANVLTF.

A remark on this clone: A read error may be the cause here, since a much bigger clone is one base away. Additional DNA sequences in this sample encode the identical CDR3. The CDR3 reads CASSFGETQYF. DNA of the CDR3: TGTGCCAGCAGCTTTGGTGAGACCCAGTACTTC. V is TRBV5-6 and J is TRBJ2-5; D gene ambiguous. The CDR3 runs to 11 residues. The V end was cut by 2 bases, the J end by 5 bases, with 4 bases between. Germline assignment: CDR1 SGHDT and CDR2 YYEEEE.

This clone has more than one count but fewer than ten. The chain carries TRBV5-1 and TRBJ1-4, with a possible D match to TRBD1 (6 bases). Looked up from germline, CDR1 is SGHRS and CDR2 is YFSETQ. The length of the CDR3 is 14 residues. Deletions cut 5 bases from V and 1 base from J, with 9 bases between. CDR3 region: CASRYRETNEKLFF. The CDR3 bases are TGCGCCAGCAGATACAGGGAAACTAATGAAAAACTGTTTTTT.